These 17 T cell receptor beta chains originate from one sample sequenced in a study of OX40 agonist ivuxolimab in advanced cancers. TCRdb keeps only in-frame clones here, not all; method: immunoSEQ multiplex PCR. The sample records tens of thousands of clones, 70% to 90% being singletons. The sequenced sample was CD4+ or CD8+ T cells sorted from blood, obtained in a trial of the OX40 agonist ivuxolimab. These receptors originate from an adult with an advanced solid tumor such as melanoma, head and neck, liver or kidney cancer.

The chain carries TRBV4-1 and TRBJ2-1; 9 positions match TRBD1. The CDR3 has 15 amino acids. With 5 bases clipped from V and 9 bases from J, the junction kept 11 bases outside the gene matches. Germline V lookup: CDR1 MGHRA, CDR2 YSYEKL. The CDR3 loop reads CASSYPGQGRSEQFF. The CDR3 bases are TGCGCCAGCAGCTACCCGGGACAGGGCAGGAGTGAGCAGTTCTTC.

This clone is judged medium-sized. This chain links TRBV4-1 with TRBJ2-2; 7 positions match TRBD1. CDR1 MGHRA and CDR2 YSYEKL come from the germline V gene. The CDR3 totals 14 residues. The junction had 6 bases not matched to a gene; V was cut back by 5 bases and J by 6 bases. This CDR3 reads CASSDITGAGELFF. The CDR3 DNA sequence: TGCGCCAGCAGCGATATTACAGGGGCCGGGGAGCTGTTTTTT.

CDR3 nucleotide sequence: TGCGCCAGCAGCCAAGATGCCCGGTCCTACGAGCAGTACTTC. Its protein product is CASSQDARSYEQYF. The chain is built from TRBV4-1 and TRBJ2-7, with no clear D. The V end was cut by 0 bases, the J end by 1 base, with 7 bases between. The CDR3 is made up of 14 amino acids. Looked up from germline, CDR1 is MGHRA and CDR2 is YSYEKL.

The V and J genes are TRBV6-6 and TRBJ2-7; either TRBD1 or TRBD2 may supply D (5 bases each). Deletions cut 7 bases from V and 2 bases from J, with 21 bases between. This CDR3 comprises 16 residues. Germline CDR1 and CDR2: MNHNY and SVGAGI (reference sequence). The chain's CDR3 is CASTHGAQVITYEQYF. In DNA, the CDR3 is TGTGCCAGCACCCACGGGGCACAGGTTATAACCTACGAGCAGTACTTC.

This chain connects TRBV28 to TRBJ1-1; no reliable D call. Germline CDR1 reads MDHEN; CDR2 reads SYDVKM. The CDR3 is 13 residues long. V was clipped by 3 bases and J by 4 bases, with 9 bases between them. CDR3 bases: TGTGCCAGCAGTTTTGGGGTCAGCACTGAAGCTTTCTTT. Protein product: CASSFGVSTEAFF.

This chain links TRBV5-6 with TRBJ1-3; no reliable D call. Trimming shortened V by 0 bases and J by 0 bases, and 7 bases separated the two germline ends. The CDR3 totals 15 residues. The germline CDR1 and CDR2 sequences are SGHDT and YYEEEE. The DNA for the CDR3 is TGTGCCAGCAGCTTGGGAGCCCCCTCTGGAAACACCATATATTTT. The encoded protein is CASSLGAPSGNTIYF. Using reference TRBV5-6 and TRBJ1-3 for the parts outside the CDR3, the full variable domain is DAGVTQSPTHLIKTRGQQVTLRCSPKSGHDTVSWYQQALGQGPQFIFQYYEEEERQRGNFPDRFSGHQFPNYSSELNVNALLLGDSALYLCASSLGAPSGNTIYFGEGSWLTVV.

This clone has a single count. The rearrangement links TRBV19 to TRBJ2-2; possibly TRBD2 for D (5 bases). V shed 7 bases and J shed 6 bases, with 18 bases lying between them. The CDR3 sequence is 15 residues long. Germline-derived CDR1 and CDR2 are LNHDA and SQIVND (reference sequence). The CDR3 DNA sequence: TGTGCCAGTACCACATTCCGGGGAAATCCCGGGGAGCTGTTTTTT. Its protein is CASTTFRGNPGELFF.

The genes are TRBV27 and TRBJ2-1; 13 positions match TRBD2. The junction had 19 bases not matched to a gene; V was cut back by 3 bases and J by 8 bases. The germline V gene has CDR1 MNHEY and CDR2 SMNVEV (reference sequence). The length of the CDR3 is 20 residues. As DNA, the CDR3 is TGTGCCAGCAGTTTCGAACCCGGGACTAGCGGGACCTTAAGCCCGGATGAGCAGTTCTTC. Amino acid sequence: CASSFEPGTSGTLSPDEQFF.

This chain links TRBV2 with TRBJ2-7; the D gene is possibly TRBD1 (6 bases). CDR3 length equals 14 residues. Germline-derived CDR1 and CDR2 are SNHLY and FYNNEI. Trimming shortened V by 8 bases and J by 2 bases, and 16 bases separated the two germline ends. The CDR3 reads CASGVGGAAYEQYF. DNA of the CDR3: TGTGCCAGCGGGGTAGGGGGTGCCGCCTACGAGCAGTACTTC.

This chain links TRBV4-1 with TRBJ2-2; D possibly corresponds to TRBD2 (5 bases). V gave up 0 bases and J gave up 5 bases, with 16 bases separating them. The CDR3 loop spans 17 amino acids. Looked up from germline, CDR1 is MGHRA and CDR2 is YSYEKL. The DNA for the CDR3 is TGCGCCAGCAGCCAAGATCTAAGCGGACTGGGGACCGGGGAGCTGTTTTTT. Translation: CASSQDLSGLGTGELFF.

The chain employs TRBV7-6 and TRBJ2-5, with D perhaps being TRBD1 or TRBD2 (5 bases each). The CDR3 totals 15 residues. The ends were cut back, 2 bases at V and 0 bases at J, with 10 bases in the middle. Germline CDR1 reads SGHVS; CDR2 reads FNYEAQ. In nucleotides, the CDR3 is TGTGCCAGCAGCTTAATCTGGGGGTACCAAGAGACCCAGTACTTC. This translates into CASSLIWGYQETQYF.

The chain employs TRBV5-1 and TRBJ2-3, with TRBD2 matching 8 bases. The CDR3 length is 15 residues. CDR1 and CDR2 from the germline V gene are SGHRS and YFSETQ. Losses at the gene ends were 0 bases for V and 4 bases for J; bases not matched to a gene: 4. The CDR3 sequence is CASSLAGGSADTQYF. The DNA of the CDR3 is TGCGCCAGCAGCTTGGCGGGGGGGTCGGCAGATACGCAGTATTTT.

This chain uses TRBV2 with TRBJ2-2; D perhaps matches TRBD2 (5 bases). Germline lookup yields CDR1 SNHLY and CDR2 FYNNEI. CDR3 length: 14 residues. V lost 7 bases and J 1 base, leaving 10 bases between the germline ends. The CDR3 nucleotides read TGTGCCAGCATAGTAGCGATGAACACCGGGGAGCTGTTTTTT. Its translation is CASIVAMNTGELFF.

V is TRBV19 and J is TRBJ2-7; D not certain. Germline V lookup: CDR1 LNHDA, CDR2 SQIVND (reference sequence). Trimming shortened V by 8 bases and J by 1 base, and 9 bases separated the two germline ends. The CDR3 length is 12 residues. The CDR3 bases are TGTGCCAGTCATGACGGTTCCTACGAGCAGTACTTC. It translates to CASHDGSYEQYF.

This rearrangement joins TRBV19 to TRBJ1-2; 8 nucleotides align to TRBD1. The germline CDR1 and CDR2 sequences are LNHDA and SQIVND (reference sequence). V was clipped by 5 bases and J by 1 base; unmatched bases: 6. CDR3 length: 15 residues. The CDR3 reads CASSRRTGSNYGYTF. In DNA, the CDR3 is TGTGCCAGTAGTCGCCGGACAGGGAGTAACTATGGCTACACCTTC.

The sample holds one count of this clone. The genes are TRBV11-3 and TRBJ2-2, with D hard to call. Germline V CDR1 and CDR2: SGHNT, YENEEA. The CDR3 runs 13 residues. The V end lost 1 base, the J end lost 4 bases, and 4 bases lay between the germline ends. CDR3 loop: CASSLAFTGELFF. In DNA form, the CDR3 reads TGTGCCAGCAGCTTAGCGTTCACCGGGGAGCTGTTTTTT.

The chain employs TRBV27 and TRBJ2-1; 13 positions agree with TRBD2. This CDR3 comprises 15 residues. From germline, CDR1 is MNHEY and CDR2 SMNVEV (reference sequence). The trim removed 5 bases at V and 7 bases at J, leaving 5 bases unmatched. CDR3 DNA: TGTGCCAGCAGTCCTGGGACTAGCGGGACAAATGAGCAGTTCTTC. This sequence encodes CASSPGTSGTNEQFF.